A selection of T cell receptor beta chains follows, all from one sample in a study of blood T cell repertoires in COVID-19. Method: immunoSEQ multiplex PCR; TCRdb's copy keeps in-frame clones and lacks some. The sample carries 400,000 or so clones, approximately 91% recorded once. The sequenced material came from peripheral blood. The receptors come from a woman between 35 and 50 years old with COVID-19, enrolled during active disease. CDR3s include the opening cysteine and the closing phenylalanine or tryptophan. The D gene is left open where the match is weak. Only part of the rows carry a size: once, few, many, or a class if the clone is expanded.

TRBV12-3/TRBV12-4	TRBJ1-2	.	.	TGTGCCAGCAGTTCGACGACAGTCTATGGCTACACCTTC	CASSSTTVYGYTF
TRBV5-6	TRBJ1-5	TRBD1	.	TGTGCCAGCAGCGCGGACAGGGGGAAGCGGCCCCAGCATTTT	CASSADRGKRPQHF
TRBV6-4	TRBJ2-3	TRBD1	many	TGTGCCAGCAGTGATACAGGGGGCACAGATACGCAGTATTTT	CASSDTGGTDTQYF
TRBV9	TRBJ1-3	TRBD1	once	TGTGCCAGCAGCGTTACAGGGGCTGGAAACACCATATATTTT	CASSVTGAGNTIYF
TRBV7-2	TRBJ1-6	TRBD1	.	TGTGCCAGCCTCACAGGGGTAGGGTCACCCCTCCACTTT	CASLTGVGSPLHF
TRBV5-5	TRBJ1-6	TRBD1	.	TGTGCCAGTGAGGGCAGGGGGCTTAAGAATTCACCCCTCCACTTT	CASEGRGLKNSPLHF
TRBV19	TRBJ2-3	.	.	TGTGCCAGTAGTGTCTCAAACGGGGCAGATACGCAGTATTTT	CASSVSNGADTQYF
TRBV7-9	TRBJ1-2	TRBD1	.	TGTGCCAGCAGCTTATTGGGACAGGGGGCTAGGAACTATGGCTACACCTTC	CASSLLGQGARNYGYTF
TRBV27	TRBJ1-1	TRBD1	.	TGTGCCAGCAGTAGGGGGGGGACAGGGGGCAAAGCTTTCTTT	CASSRGGTGGKAFF
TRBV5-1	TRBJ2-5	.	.	TGCGCCAGCAGCCCCGGAGTCAGACGGGAGACCCAGTACTTC	CASSPGVRRETQYF
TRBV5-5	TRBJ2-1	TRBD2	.	TGTGCCAGCAGCGGTCGGCTAGCGGGACCCTACAATGAGCAGTTCTTC	CASSGRLAGPYNEQFF
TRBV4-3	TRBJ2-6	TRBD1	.	TGCGCCAGCAGCCAAGATACACAGGGGGGGGCCAACGTCCTGACTTTC	CASSQDTQGGANVLTF
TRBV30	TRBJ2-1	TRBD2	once	TGTGCCTGGACTCAAACCCTAAGCGGGATTGAGCAGTTCTTC	CAWTQTLSGIEQFF
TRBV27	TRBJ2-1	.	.	TGTGCCAGCAGTCCTCAGCGGAACCCCTACAATGAGCAGTTCTTC	CASSPQRNPYNEQFF
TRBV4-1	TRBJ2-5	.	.	TGCGCCAGCAGCCAAGCCTTCACGTGGACAGAAGAGACCCAGTACTTC	CASSQAFTWTEETQYF
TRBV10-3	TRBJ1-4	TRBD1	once	TGTGCCATCAGTGTAGGGACAGGGGGCCCGGAGGGTGAAAAACTGTTTTTT	CAISVGTGGPEGEKLFF
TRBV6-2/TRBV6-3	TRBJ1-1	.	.	TGTGCCAGCAGTTACTTCCGAGTGAACACTGAAGCTTTCTTT	CASSYFRVNTEAFF
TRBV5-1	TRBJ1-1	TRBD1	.	TGCGCCAGCAGCGCGGAAGGGGGCGCCTCCTGGAACACTGAAGCTTTCTTT	CASSAEGGASWNTEAFF
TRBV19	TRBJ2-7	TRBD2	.	TGTGCCAGTAGTATAAAGGTCGCGGGGGTGCAGGAGCAGTACTTC	CASSIKVAGVQEQYF
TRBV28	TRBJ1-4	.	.	TGTGCCAGCAGTAGACAGAGACGCCCGGAAAAACTGTTTTTT	CASSRQRRPEKLFF
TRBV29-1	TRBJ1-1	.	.	TGCAGCGTTGGGTCCGGGGTTGGTTCGGCTTTCTTT	CSVGSGVGSAFF
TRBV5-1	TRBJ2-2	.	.	TGCGCCAGCAGCTTGGAGCGAACCGGGGAGCTGTTTTTT	CASSLERTGELFF
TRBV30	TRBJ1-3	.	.	TGTGCCTGGAGTTTCACCGGCTCTGGAAACACCATATATTTT	CAWSFTGSGNTIYF
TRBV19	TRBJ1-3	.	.	TGTGCCAGTAGTATCCCCGGCTCTGGAAACACCATATATTTT	CASSIPGSGNTIYF
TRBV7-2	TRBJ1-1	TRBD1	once	TGTGCCAGCAGCTTACAGAGACAGGGCGAAGCTTTCTTT	CASSLQRQGEAFF
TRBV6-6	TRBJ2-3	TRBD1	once	TGTGCCAGCAGCCGAACAGGGGTCAACCTAGGGGGCACAGATACGCAGTATTTT	CASSRTGVNLGGTDTQYF
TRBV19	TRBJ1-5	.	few	TGTGCCAGTAGCGGGGCGGGGACCCAGGCTGGCAATCAGCCCCAGCATTTT	CASSGAGTQAGNQPQHF
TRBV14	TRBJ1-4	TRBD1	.	TGTGCCAGCAGCCAACTGGCAGGGGGCCGGAGTTCTGAAAAACTGTTTTTT	CASSQLAGGRSSEKLFF
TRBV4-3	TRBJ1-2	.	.	TGCGCCAGCAGCCAAGATGGCAGGGGCTATGGCTACACCTTC	CASSQDGRGYGYTF
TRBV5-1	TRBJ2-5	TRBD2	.	TGCGCCAGCAGCCCCACGGGAGGAGAGACCCAGTACTTC	CASSPTGGETQYF
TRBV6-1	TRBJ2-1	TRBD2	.	TGTGCCAGCAGTGCTTTTAGCGGGAGCTCCTACAATGAGCAGTTCTTC	CASSAFSGSSYNEQFF
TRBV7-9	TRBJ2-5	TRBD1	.	TGTGCCAGCAGCTTAACCGGGACAGGGGGCCCCCAAGAGACCCAGTACTTC	CASSLTGTGGPQETQYF
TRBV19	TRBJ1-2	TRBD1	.	TGTGCCAGTAGGACCGGGACAGTGTCGGCCTATGGCTACACCTTC	CASRTGTVSAYGYTF
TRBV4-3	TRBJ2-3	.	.	TGCGCCAGCAGCCAAGATGCGATTTTGGCAGATACGCAGTATTTT	CASSQDAILADTQYF
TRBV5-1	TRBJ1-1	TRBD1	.	TGCGCCAGCAGCTCTCGGACAGGGGGCGAGTATGTGAACACTGAAGCTTTCTTT	CASSSRTGGEYVNTEAFF
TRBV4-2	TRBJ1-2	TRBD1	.	TGTGCCAGCAGCCAACCGGGACAGGGAAATGGCTACACCTTC	CASSQPGQGNGYTF
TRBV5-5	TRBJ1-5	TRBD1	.	TGTGCCAGCAGCCTTAGCCCCGGGACAGGGGGAGATCAGCCCCAGCATTTT	CASSLSPGTGGDQPQHF
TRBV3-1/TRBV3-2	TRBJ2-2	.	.	TGTGCCAGCAGCCCAGTCGAGGCTGGGCCCCGGGGAGTGGAAAAAAAGCTGTTTTTT	CASSPVEAGPRGVEKKLFF
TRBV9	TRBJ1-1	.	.	TGTGCCAGCAGCCCCGGGAGGAACACTGAAGCTTTCTTT	CASSPGRNTEAFF
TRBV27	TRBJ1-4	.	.	TGTGCCAGCAGTCTTCGACAAGCTGCGTCAACTAATGAAAAACTGTTTTTT	CASSLRQAASTNEKLFF
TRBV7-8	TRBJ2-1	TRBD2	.	TGTGCCAGCAGCTTAGTAACTAGCGGGATTGGGGATGAGCAGTTCTTC	CASSLVTSGIGDEQFF
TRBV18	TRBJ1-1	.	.	TGTGCCAGCTCACCACCTTCGGTGAACACTGAAGCTTTCTTT	CASSPPSVNTEAFF
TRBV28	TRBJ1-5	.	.	TGTGCCAGCAGGGCGGGGGGTAATCAGCCCCAGCATTTT	CASRAGGNQPQHF
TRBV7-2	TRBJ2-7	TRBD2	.	TGTGCCAGCAGCAAAGGACTAGCGGGGGTGTACGAGCAGTACTTC	CASSKGLAGVYEQYF
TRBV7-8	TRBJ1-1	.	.	TGTGCCAGCAGCTTACTCCCCCAGGGCGCGAACACTGAAGCTTTCTTT	CASSLLPQGANTEAFF
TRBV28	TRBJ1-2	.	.	TGTGCCAGCAGTTTAAGGGGTCACGTAGGCTACACCTTC	CASSLRGHVGYTF
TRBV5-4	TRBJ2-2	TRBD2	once	TGTGCCAGCAGTAGAGCTTCGGGACTAGCGGGAGGGGAGCTGTTTTTT	CASSRASGLAGGELFF
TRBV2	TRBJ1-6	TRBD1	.	TGTGCCAGCAGTCGGACAGGCCCGAGCTCCTATAATTCACCCCTCCACTTT	CASSRTGPSSYNSPLHF
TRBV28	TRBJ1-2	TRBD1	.	TGTGCCAGCAGTTTAGTCGGGACAGGGTGGGATGGCTACACCTTC	CASSLVGTGWDGYTF
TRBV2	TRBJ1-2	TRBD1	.	TGTGCCAGCACCGTTAGACAGGGGAACTTTGGCTACACCTTC	CASTVRQGNFGYTF
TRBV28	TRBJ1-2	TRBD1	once	TGTGCCAGCAGTCCCAGGACAGGGTCTTCCTCCTATGGCTACACCTTC	CASSPRTGSSSYGYTF
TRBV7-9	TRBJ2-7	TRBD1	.	TGTGCCAGCAGTGACCGGACAGGGGGCTTGGAGCAGTACTTC	CASSDRTGGLEQYF
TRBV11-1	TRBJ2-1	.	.	TGTGCCAGCAGCTTCGAGACACCCCCCTACAATGAGCAGTTCTTC	CASSFETPPYNEQFF
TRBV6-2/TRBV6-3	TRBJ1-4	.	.	TGTGCCAGCAGTTTAGCGGTCCAGAGGAATGAAAAACTGTTTTTT	CASSLAVQRNEKLFF
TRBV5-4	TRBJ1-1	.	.	TGTGCCAGCAGCTTCGGCCAGGGCGCGGGGGACACTGAAGCTTTCTTT	CASSFGQGAGDTEAFF
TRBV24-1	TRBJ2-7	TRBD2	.	TGTGCCACTAGAACTAGCGTTTTCCCCTACGAGCAGTACTTC	CATRTSVFPYEQYF
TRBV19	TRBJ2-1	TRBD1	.	TGTGCCAGTAGTGCCCTCGACAGGGGGCAGGATGAGCAGTTCTTC	CASSALDRGQDEQFF
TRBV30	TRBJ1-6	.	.	TGTGCCTGGAGAGATGGGCTTAATTCACCCCTCCACTTT	CAWRDGLNSPLHF